A selection of T cell receptor beta chains follows, all from one sample in a study of response to subunit inactivated influenza vaccine. TCRdb passed the RT-PCR reads through MiXCR, listing each CDR3 protein once. The sample contains around 480,000 distinct CDR3 sequences, approximately 11% of which appear only once. Specimen: PBMCs from blood, collected 45 days after vaccination. These receptors originate from a man aged 50 to 59 who received an inactivated influenza vaccine. CDR3s include the opening cysteine and the closing phenylalanine or tryptophan. Each record gives: CDR3 protein, CDR3 DNA, clone size, CDR3 length, D gene, V gene, J gene. D genes are given only for firm matches. Not all rows give a size; the values are once, few, many and, for expanded clones, a class.

CDR3aa: CASSQESGLSYEQYF
CDR3nt: TGTGCCAGCAGCCAAGAATCAGGACTTTCCTACGAGCAGTACTTC
abundance: many
len: 15
d_gene: NA
v_gene: TRBV4-2
j_gene: TRBJ2-7

CDR3aa: CASSRTPTGATYGYTF
CDR3nt: TGTGCCAGCAGTAGAACCCCGACAGGGGCGACCTATGGCTACACCTTC
abundance: few
len: 16
d_gene: TRBD1
v_gene: TRBV6-1
j_gene: TRBJ1-2

CDR3aa: CASSLGLETQYF
CDR3nt: TGTGCCAGCAGCCTCGGACTAGAGACCCAGTACTTC
abundance: many
len: 12
d_gene: NA
v_gene: TRBV7-9
j_gene: TRBJ2-5

CDR3aa: CASRPQRGVSYNEQFF
CDR3nt: TGTGCCAGCAGACCCCAGCGCGGAGTCTCCTACAATGAGCAGTTCTTC
abundance: few
len: 16
d_gene: NA
v_gene: TRBV25-1
j_gene: TRBJ2-1

CDR3aa: CASSGRGGGPYEQYF
CDR3nt: TGTGCCAGCAGCGGCCGTGGGGGGGGCCCCTACGAGCAGTACTTC
abundance: many
len: 15
d_gene: NA
v_gene: TRBV12-3/TRBV12-4
j_gene: TRBJ2-7

CDR3aa: CSARDRGLAGGRRDTQYF
CDR3nt: TGCAGTGCTAGAGATAGAGGGCTAGCGGGGGGGCGCAGAGATACGCAGTATTTT
abundance: few
len: 18
d_gene: TRBD2
v_gene: TRBV20-1
j_gene: TRBJ2-3

CDR3aa: CASSLGTGRQETQYF
CDR3nt: TGTGCCAGCAGCTTAGGGACCGGTAGACAAGAGACCCAGTACTTC
abundance: many
len: 15
d_gene: NA
v_gene: TRBV7-3
j_gene: TRBJ2-5

CDR3aa: CASSPPLEGLNYEQYF
CDR3nt: TGTGCCAGCAGTCCACCCCTCGAAGGGCTCAACTACGAGCAGTACTTC
abundance: many
len: 16
d_gene: NA
v_gene: TRBV28
j_gene: TRBJ2-7

CDR3aa: CASSLSRDDGYTF
CDR3nt: TGTGCCAGCAGTTTAAGCAGGGATGATGGCTACACCTTC
abundance: many
len: 13
d_gene: NA
v_gene: TRBV12-3/TRBV12-4
j_gene: TRBJ1-2

CDR3aa: CASSSGQGYSPLHF
CDR3nt: TGTGCCAGCAGCTCCGGCCAGGGATACTCACCCCTCCACTTT
abundance: many
len: 14
d_gene: NA
v_gene: TRBV5-5
j_gene: TRBJ1-6

CDR3aa: CASSYSLATGTEAFF
CDR3nt: TGTGCCAGCAGTTATTCATTGGCTACGGGCACTGAAGCTTTCTTT
abundance: few
len: 15
d_gene: NA
v_gene: TRBV6-5
j_gene: TRBJ1-1

CDR3aa: CASSLVYRGDEQFF
CDR3nt: TGTGCCAGCAGCTTAGTGTACAGGGGAGATGAGCAGTTCTTC
abundance: few
len: 14
d_gene: TRBD1
v_gene: TRBV7-9
j_gene: TRBJ2-1

CDR3aa: CSATTTDTQYF
CDR3nt: TGCAGTGCTACAACCACAGATACGCAGTATTTT
abundance: many
len: 11
d_gene: NA
v_gene: TRBV20-1
j_gene: TRBJ2-3

CDR3aa: CASSAHTWADTQYF
CDR3nt: TGTGCCAGCAGCGCCCATACCTGGGCAGATACGCAGTATTTT
abundance: few
len: 14
d_gene: NA
v_gene: TRBV7-9
j_gene: TRBJ2-3

CDR3aa: CATSDHRGPNQPQHF
CDR3nt: TGTGCCACCAGTGATCACCGGGGGCCCAATCAGCCCCAGCATTTT
abundance: many
len: 15
d_gene: NA
v_gene: TRBV24-1
j_gene: TRBJ1-5

CDR3aa: CATSRRTSVGGTQYF
CDR3nt: TGTGCCACCAGCCGACGGACTAGCGTCGGGGGTACGCAGTATTTT
abundance: few
len: 15
d_gene: TRBD2
v_gene: TRBV15
j_gene: TRBJ2-3

CDR3aa: CASSATSGVDTQYF
CDR3nt: TGTGCCAGCAGCGCCACTAGCGGGGTAGATACGCAGTATTTT
abundance: few
len: 14
d_gene: TRBD2
v_gene: TRBV7-3
j_gene: TRBJ2-3

CDR3aa: CASSSPGGQGADEQFF
CDR3nt: TGTGCCAGCAGTTCCCCCGGTGGACAGGGGGCGGATGAGCAGTTCTTC
abundance: NA
len: 16
d_gene: TRBD1
v_gene: TRBV28
j_gene: TRBJ2-1

CDR3aa: CSARDVRFPEWPQHF
CDR3nt: TGCAGTGCTAGAGATGTCCGATTCCCTGAGTGGCCCCAGCATTTT
abundance: NA
len: 15
d_gene: NA
v_gene: TRBV20-1
j_gene: TRBJ1-5

CDR3aa: CAISEAREETQYF
CDR3nt: TGTGCCATCAGTGAGGCTAGGGAAGAGACCCAGTACTTC
abundance: many
len: 13
d_gene: NA
v_gene: TRBV10-3
j_gene: TRBJ2-5

CDR3aa: CASSPAQVETQYF
CDR3nt: TGCGCCAGCAGCCCGGCACAGGTGGAGACCCAGTACTTC
abundance: few
len: 13
d_gene: NA
v_gene: TRBV5-1
j_gene: TRBJ2-5

CDR3aa: CAWSRILAGQETQYF
CDR3nt: TGTGCCTGGAGCCGTATTCTGGCGGGCCAAGAGACCCAGTACTTC
abundance: once
len: 15
d_gene: NA
v_gene: TRBV30
j_gene: TRBJ2-5

CDR3aa: CASSSRTVSEETQYF
CDR3nt: TGTGCCAGCAGTTCCCGGACCGTGAGCGAAGAGACCCAGTACTTC
abundance: many
len: 15
d_gene: NA
v_gene: TRBV12-3/TRBV12-4
j_gene: TRBJ2-5

CDR3aa: CASSESQATTNEKLFF
CDR3nt: TGTGCCAGCTCAGAAAGCCAAGCCACAACTAATGAAAAACTGTTTTTT
abundance: NA
len: 16
d_gene: NA
v_gene: TRBV18
j_gene: TRBJ1-4

CDR3aa: CASSGQGGNTIYF
CDR3nt: TGTGCCAGCAGCGGACAGGGTGGAAACACCATATATTTT
abundance: many
len: 13
d_gene: TRBD1
v_gene: TRBV2
j_gene: TRBJ1-3

CDR3aa: CSAATGGIGETQYF
CDR3nt: TGCAGTGCTGCGACAGGGGGGATTGGAGAGACCCAGTACTTC
abundance: many
len: 14
d_gene: TRBD1
v_gene: TRBV20-1
j_gene: TRBJ2-5

CDR3aa: CASSYRVVYYGYTF
CDR3nt: TGTGCCAGCAGTTACAGGGTCGTCTACTATGGCTACACCTTC
abundance: NA
len: 14
d_gene: NA
v_gene: TRBV6-2/TRBV6-3
j_gene: TRBJ1-2

CDR3aa: CASSDRYVEQYF
CDR3nt: TGTGCCAGCAGTGACCGTTACGTCGAGCAGTACTTC
abundance: few
len: 12
d_gene: NA
v_gene: TRBV2
j_gene: TRBJ2-7

CDR3aa: CSARDHQGVYEQYF
CDR3nt: TGCAGTGCTAGAGATCATCAGGGCGTATACGAGCAGTACTTC
abundance: many
len: 14
d_gene: NA
v_gene: TRBV20-1
j_gene: TRBJ2-7

CDR3aa: CSARGLTSASTDTQYF
CDR3nt: TGCAGTGCTAGAGGCCTGACTAGTGCTAGCACAGATACGCAGTATTTT
abundance: many
len: 16
d_gene: NA
v_gene: TRBV20-1
j_gene: TRBJ2-3

CDR3aa: CATRQVSYNEQFF
CDR3nt: TGTGCCACCAGACAGGTCTCCTACAATGAGCAGTTCTTC
abundance: few
len: 13
d_gene: NA
v_gene: TRBV19
j_gene: TRBJ2-1

CDR3aa: CSAPAGGKMSDTQYF
CDR3nt: TGCAGTGCCCCCGCCGGGGGAAAGATGTCAGATACGCAGTATTTT
abundance: NA
len: 15
d_gene: NA
v_gene: TRBV20-1
j_gene: TRBJ2-3

CDR3aa: CSASLIYSPLHF
CDR3nt: TGCAGTGCTAGCCTGATCTATTCACCCCTCCACTTT
abundance: few
len: 12
d_gene: NA
v_gene: TRBV20-1
j_gene: TRBJ1-6

CDR3aa: CASSQGTGRHTGELFF
CDR3nt: TGCGCCAGCAGCCAAGGGACAGGGCGCCACACCGGGGAGCTGTTTTTT
abundance: few
len: 16
d_gene: TRBD1
v_gene: TRBV4-3
j_gene: TRBJ2-2

CDR3aa: CASSLYTEYQPQHF
CDR3nt: TGTGCCAGCAGCTTGTATACCGAGTATCAGCCCCAGCATTTT
abundance: many
len: 14
d_gene: NA
v_gene: TRBV7-8
j_gene: TRBJ1-5

CDR3aa: CACRKTGTSRQFF
CDR3nt: TGTGCCTGCAGGAAAACCGGGACTAGCAGGCAGTTCTTC
abundance: NA
len: 13
d_gene: TRBD2
v_gene: TRBV12-3/TRBV12-4
j_gene: TRBJ2-1

CDR3aa: CSVERGGETQYF
CDR3nt: TGCAGCGTTGAACGGGGAGGAGAGACCCAGTACTTC
abundance: many
len: 12
d_gene: NA
v_gene: TRBV29-1
j_gene: TRBJ2-5

CDR3aa: CASSLLSPSNTDTQYF
CDR3nt: TGTGCCAGCAGCTTACTGTCCCCATCTAACACAGATACGCAGTATTTT
abundance: NA
len: 16
d_gene: NA
v_gene: TRBV7-2
j_gene: TRBJ2-3

CDR3aa: CASSSTWGTDTQYF
CDR3nt: TGTGCCAGCAGCTCCACATGGGGCACAGATACGCAGTATTTT
abundance: NA
len: 14
d_gene: NA
v_gene: TRBV7-3
j_gene: TRBJ2-3

CDR3aa: CASSLGPSRRETQYF
CDR3nt: TGTGCCAGCAGTCTGGGGCCTAGCAGGCGGGAGACCCAGTACTTC
abundance: NA
len: 15
d_gene: NA
v_gene: TRBV7-2
j_gene: TRBJ2-5

CDR3aa: CASSYYTAGNYGYTF
CDR3nt: TGTGCCAGCAGTTACTATACCGCGGGGAACTATGGCTACACCTTC
abundance: NA
len: 15
d_gene: NA
v_gene: TRBV6-5
j_gene: TRBJ1-2

CDR3aa: CASSLGVYGDGYTF
CDR3nt: TGTGCCAGCAGCTTAGGGGTCTATGGAGATGGCTACACCTTC
abundance: NA
len: 14
d_gene: NA
v_gene: TRBV7-9
j_gene: TRBJ1-2

CDR3aa: CSASRQGDEQYF
CDR3nt: TGCAGTGCTAGCAGGCAGGGAGACGAGCAGTACTTC
abundance: NA
len: 12
d_gene: NA
v_gene: TRBV20-1
j_gene: TRBJ2-7

CDR3aa: CASSLGPDGSPLHF
CDR3nt: TGCGCCAGCAGCTTGGGGCCCGACGGTTCACCCCTCCACTTT
abundance: few
len: 14
d_gene: NA
v_gene: TRBV5-1
j_gene: TRBJ1-6

CDR3aa: CASSQGTSYNEQFF
CDR3nt: TGTGCCAGCAGCCAAGGGACTAGCTACAATGAGCAGTTCTTC
abundance: few
len: 14
d_gene: TRBD2
v_gene: TRBV3-1
j_gene: TRBJ2-1

CDR3aa: CASSPRILPSEQYF
CDR3nt: TGTGCCAGCAGTCCCCGTATACTTCCTAGCGAGCAGTACTTC
abundance: NA
len: 14
d_gene: NA
v_gene: TRBV27
j_gene: TRBJ2-7

CDR3aa: CASSFSTINEQFF
CDR3nt: TGTGCCAGCAGTTTCAGTACCATCAATGAGCAGTTCTTC
abundance: few
len: 13
d_gene: NA
v_gene: TRBV27
j_gene: TRBJ2-1